These T cell receptor beta chains were read from a single sample in a study of shared clonotypes between healthy human individuals. TCRdb's copy holds only in-frame clones and misses some; the assay was immunoSEQ multiplex PCR. Of 700,000 or so clones in the sample, less than 80% were seen once. The material sequenced was memory CD4+ T cells sorted from blood. These receptors all stem from a woman in her 30s in good health. CDR3s include the opening cysteine and the closing phenylalanine or tryptophan. The D gene is left open where the match is weak. The size entry is marked missing in some rows and otherwise reads once, few, many or a size class.

v_gene: TRBV15; j_gene: TRBJ1-4; d_gene: TRBD1; abundance: -; CDR3aa: CATSRDDSANRGYEKLFF; CDR3nt: TGTGCCACCAGCAGAGATGACTCAGCAAACAGGGGGTATGAAAAACTGTTTTTT
v_gene: TRBV28; j_gene: TRBJ1-2; d_gene: -; abundance: few; CDR3aa: CASSLWGTRNYGYTF; CDR3nt: TGTGCCAGCAGTTTATGGGGGACACGCAACTATGGCTACACCTTC
v_gene: TRBV19; j_gene: TRBJ1-5; d_gene: TRBD1; abundance: once; CDR3aa: CASSPGTGGTDQPQHF; CDR3nt: TGTGCCAGTAGTCCGGGGACAGGGGGTACCGATCAGCCCCAGCATTTT
v_gene: TRBV5-1; j_gene: TRBJ1-4; d_gene: -; abundance: -; CDR3aa: CASSLVEGANEKLFF; CDR3nt: TGCGCCAGCAGCTTGGTAGAGGGTGCTAATGAAAAACTGTTTTTT
v_gene: TRBV28; j_gene: TRBJ1-1; d_gene: TRBD1; abundance: -; CDR3aa: CASRPGQGAATEAFF; CDR3nt: TGTGCCAGCAGACCGGGACAGGGGGCAGCCACTGAAGCTTTCTTT
v_gene: TRBV11-2; j_gene: TRBJ2-3; d_gene: TRBD1; abundance: -; CDR3aa: CASSFPTGVDTQYF; CDR3nt: TGTGCCAGCAGCTTCCCCACAGGGGTGGATACGCAGTATTTT
v_gene: TRBV11-1; j_gene: TRBJ2-1; d_gene: TRBD2; abundance: -; CDR3aa: CASSSGLGKRAQGYNEQFF; CDR3nt: TGTGCCAGCAGCTCAGGACTAGGCAAGAGGGCTCAAGGCTACAATGAGCAGTTCTTC
v_gene: TRBV11-2; j_gene: TRBJ2-1; d_gene: -; abundance: few; CDR3aa: CASSFGTWNEQFF; CDR3nt: TGTGCCAGCAGCTTCGGGACTTGGAATGAGCAGTTCTTC
v_gene: TRBV28; j_gene: TRBJ1-2; d_gene: -; abundance: -; CDR3aa: CASSLADGYTF; CDR3nt: TGTGCCAGCAGTTTAGCCGATGGCTACACCTTC
v_gene: TRBV19; j_gene: TRBJ2-1; d_gene: -; abundance: -; CDR3aa: CASSGWVPTNEQFF; CDR3nt: TGTGCCAGTAGTGGGTGGGTACCGACTAATGAGCAGTTCTTC
v_gene: TRBV4-1; j_gene: TRBJ2-1; d_gene: -; abundance: -; CDR3aa: CASSTLAWHEQFF; CDR3nt: TGCGCCAGCAGCACCCTAGCGTGGCATGAGCAGTTCTTC
v_gene: TRBV27; j_gene: TRBJ1-4; d_gene: -; abundance: once; CDR3aa: CASMLTSGGYEKLFF; CDR3nt: TGTGCCAGCATGTTGACCTCTGGGGGATACGAAAAACTGTTTTTT
v_gene: TRBV6-5; j_gene: TRBJ1-1; d_gene: -; abundance: -; CDR3aa: CASSYWANTEAFF; CDR3nt: TGTGCCAGCAGTTACTGGGCGAACACTGAAGCTTTCTTT
v_gene: TRBV30; j_gene: TRBJ1-1; d_gene: TRBD1; abundance: -; CDR3aa: CAWAQGVVTEAFF; CDR3nt: TGTGCCTGGGCGCAGGGGGTGGTCACTGAAGCTTTCTTT
v_gene: TRBV10-2; j_gene: TRBJ1-2; d_gene: TRBD1; abundance: -; CDR3aa: CASSDKGQNYGYTF; CDR3nt: TGCGCCAGCAGTGATAAGGGACAGAACTATGGCTACACCTTC
v_gene: TRBV28; j_gene: TRBJ2-7; d_gene: TRBD2; abundance: -; CDR3aa: CASSGTGLEIHEQYF; CDR3nt: TGTGCCAGCAGTGGAACGGGACTAGAGATCCACGAGCAGTACTTC
v_gene: TRBV28; j_gene: TRBJ2-7; d_gene: TRBD2; abundance: -; CDR3aa: CASSSSGTSGSEQYF; CDR3nt: TGTGCCAGCAGTTCCTCCGGGACTAGCGGGAGCGAGCAGTACTTC